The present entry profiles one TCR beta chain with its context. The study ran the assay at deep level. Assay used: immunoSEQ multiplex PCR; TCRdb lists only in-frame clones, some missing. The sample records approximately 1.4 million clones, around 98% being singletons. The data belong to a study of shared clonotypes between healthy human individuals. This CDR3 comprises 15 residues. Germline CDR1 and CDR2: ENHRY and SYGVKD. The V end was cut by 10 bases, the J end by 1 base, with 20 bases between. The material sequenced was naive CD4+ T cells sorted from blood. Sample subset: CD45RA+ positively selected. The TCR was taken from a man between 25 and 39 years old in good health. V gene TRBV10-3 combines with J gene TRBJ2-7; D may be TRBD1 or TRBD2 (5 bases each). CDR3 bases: TGTGCCACCCTTCCTCGGGGCCCAGGATCCTACGAGCAGTACTTC. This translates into CATLPRGPGSYEQYF.